This T cell receptor beta chain stems from a study of blood T cells in healthy people across ages. General observations from the study: Getting older went along with TCR beta diversity per million T cells dropping roughly linearly.

This clonotype appeared a few times. Its specificity is not known. This may be a read error, as it is one base from a much larger clone. This CDR3 is 17 amino acids long. The germline gives CDR1 SGHTA, CDR2 FQGNSA. Then a second PCR, running about 7 to 11 cycles, was carried out with a sample-barcoded 5' primer and a J-beta primer mix. TCRdb re-derived calls from the 5' RACE reads in MiXCR, one entry per CDR3 protein. This sample carries 550,000 to 650,000 distinct CDR3 sequences, around 31% of them seen once, and the ten largest clones take about a sixth. The receptor's source is a woman of 80 years or more in good health. The V gene is TRBV7-2, the J gene TRBJ2-5, with 9 bases that match TRBD2. The last part of the DNA fits TRBJ2-7 better; the J call may be wrong. What was sequenced was blood. This CDR3 is CASSSKENAGGQYEQYF. The DNA for the CDR3 is TGTGCCAGCAGCTCCAAGGAGAACGCGGGGGGGCAGTACGAGCAGTACTTC.